The 26 T cell receptor beta chains given below trace back to one sample, sequenced in a study of shared clonotypes between healthy human individuals. Assay used: immunoSEQ multiplex PCR; TCRdb lists only in-frame clones, some missing. The sample holds about 820,000 clones, around 93% seen once. Naive CD8 cells lacked CD45RO and underwent positive selection for CCR7, leaving out terminally differentiated effector memory CD45RA+ cells. Material for sequencing was naive CD8+ T cells sorted from blood. These receptor sequences come from a man aged 30-40 years in good health.

The CDR3 here is CASSLGGDSQETQYF. CDR3 DNA sequence: TGTGCCAGCAGCTTAGGGGGAGACAGCCAAGAGACCCAGTACTTC. This chain connects TRBV4-2 to TRBJ2-5, with D possibly TRBD1 on 6 matching bases. The CDR3 totals 15 residues. CDR1 and CDR2 (germline): LGHNA, YNFKEQ. Between the trimmed V and J ends, which lost 5 bases and 1 base, there was a span of 14 bases.

The chain has TRBV6-1 and TRBJ2-1; TRBD1 might be the D (7 bases). Germline lookup yields CDR1 MNHNS and CDR2 SASEGT. V gave up 2 bases and J gave up 3 bases, with 11 bases separating them. CDR3 length: 15 residues. The CDR3 bases are TGTGCCAGCAGTGAATGGGGGGACAGCTACAATGAGCAGTTCTTC. Protein sequence: CASSEWGDSYNEQFF.

The gene calls are TRBV4-2 and TRBJ2-7; 11 bases fit TRBD1. J gave up 1 base and V 0 bases, and 2 bases lay outside the gene matches. Germline V gene sequence: CDR1 LGHNA, CDR2 YNFKEQ. The CDR3 is 16 residues long. The chain's CDR3 is CASSQEGTGGSYEQYF. CDR3 coding DNA: TGTGCCAGCAGCCAAGAGGGGACAGGGGGATCCTACGAGCAGTACTTC.

The chain carries TRBV6-9 and TRBJ2-4, with 8 bases matching TRBD1. The CDR3 has 18 amino acids. V shed 0 bases, J shed 0 bases, and the junction held 7 bases outside the gene matches. CDR1 MNHGY and CDR2 SVAAGI come from the germline V gene. The CDR3 nucleotides read TGTGCCAGCAGTTATTCAAGACAGGGGACTCTAGCCAAAAACATTCAGTACTTC. Its protein is CASSYSRQGTLAKNIQYF.

The chain has TRBV5-4 and TRBJ1-4; TRBD1 might be the D (5 bases). CDR1 and CDR2 (germline): SGHNT, YYREEE (reference sequence). The CDR3 consists of 14 residues. V lost 1 base and J 6 bases, leaving 10 bases between the germline ends. The CDR3 region is CASSLFGGDEKLFF. The CDR3 DNA reads TGTGCCAGCAGCTTGTTTGGAGGGGATGAAAAACTGTTTTTT.

This sequence joins TRBV7-9 and TRBJ1-2; a weak D match, TRBD1 (6 bases). Germline assignment: CDR1 SEHNR and CDR2 FQNEAQ (reference sequence). The ends were cut back, 3 bases at V and 5 bases at J, with 19 bases in the middle. The CDR3 totals 16 residues. The CDR3 loop reads CASSLLDRTASYGYTF. The CDR3 nucleotides are TGTGCCAGCAGCTTGTTGGACAGAACCGCATCTTATGGCTACACCTTC.

This clone has more than one count but fewer than ten. This chain links TRBV2 with TRBJ2-7, with a possible D match to TRBD1 (6 bases). There are 12 residues in the CDR3. Between the trimmed V and J ends, which lost 9 bases and 2 bases, there was a span of 11 bases. Germline V gives CDR1 SNHLY, CDR2 FYNNEI. The CDR3: CARGTPTYEQYF. The DNA of the CDR3 is TGTGCCAGGGGGACACCTACCTACGAGCAGTACTTC. Based on the CDR3 plus reference TRBV2 and TRBJ2-7, the full variable domain is EPEVTQTPSHQVTQMGQEVILRCVPISNHLYFYWYRQILGQKVEFLVSFYNNEISEKSEIFDDQFSVERPDGSNFTLKIRSTKLEDSAMYFCARGTPTYEQYFGPGTRLTVT.

This clone appeared a few times. Other DNA sequences in the sample encode the same CDR3. The chain employs TRBV19 and TRBJ2-1, with 10 bases aligning to TRBD2. CDR3 length: 15 amino acids. Per germline, CDR1 LNHDA and CDR2 SQIVND (reference sequence). The V gene end was trimmed by 3 bases and the J gene end by 7 bases; junction bases not matched to a gene: 6. The CDR3 spells CASSIGLAVYNEQFF. DNA of the CDR3: TGTGCCAGTAGTATCGGACTAGCGGTTTATAATGAGCAGTTCTTC.

V and J are TRBV6-6 and TRBJ2-1; D call uncertain. Germline V gene data show CDR1 as MNHNY and CDR2 as SVGAGI (reference sequence). Trimming shortened V by 0 bases and J by 0 bases, and 9 bases separated the two germline ends. The CDR3 is 16 residues long. The CDR3 is CASSYSGDSSYNEQFF. In DNA form, the CDR3 reads TGTGCCAGCAGTTACTCGGGCGATAGCTCCTACAATGAGCAGTTCTTC.

As for this clone: The same CDR3 also results from other DNA sequences found in this sample. This rearrangement joins TRBV27 to TRBJ2-7; 7 bases agree with TRBD1. The CDR3 is made up of 13 amino acids. With V trimmed by 6 bases and J by 2 bases, 4 bases remained unmatched. The germline gives CDR1 MNHEY, CDR2 SMNVEV (reference sequence). CDR3 amino acids: CASSFGTAYEQYF. For the CDR3, the DNA is TGTGCCAGCAGCTTCGGGACAGCCTACGAGCAGTACTTC.

Here the CDR3 DNA reads TGTGCCAGCAGCTTAGCAGCCGGCTACGAGCAGTACTTC. This encodes CASSLAAGYEQYF. This sequence joins TRBV11-2 and TRBJ2-7, with no clear D. Trimming pared 1 base from V and 3 bases from J, leaving 7 bases between. Germline V gene sequence: CDR1 SGHAT, CDR2 FQNNGV. The CDR3 is made up of 13 amino acids.

V is TRBV13 and J is TRBJ2-7; D call uncertain. In germline, CDR1 is PRHDT, CDR2 FYEKMQ (reference sequence). Trimming left V 4 bases short and J 2 bases short, with 12 bases between. The CDR3 length is 14 residues. The CDR3 spells CASSSRSPAYEQYF. The CDR3 DNA follows: TGTGCCAGCAGCTCACGGAGTCCGGCCTACGAGCAGTACTTC. The full variable domain, in which reference TRBV13 and TRBJ2-7 provide the parts outside the CDR3, is AAGVIQSPRHLIKEKRETATLKCYPIPRHDTVYWYQQGPGQDPQFLISFYEKMQSDKGSIPDRFSAQQFSDYHSELNMSSLELGDSALYFCASSSRSPAYEQYFGPGTRLTVT.

This clone was seen more than once but under ten times. The chain combines TRBV27 with TRBJ1-1; D is possibly TRBD1 (5 bases). Germline-derived CDR1 and CDR2 are MNHEY and SMNVEV (reference sequence). V lost 5 bases and J lost 5, with 12 bases in between. The CDR3 has 13 residues. For the CDR3, the DNA is TGTGCCAGCAGTCTAACAGGCCAGACTGAAGCTTTCTTT. The encoded protein is CASSLTGQTEAFF.

The chain joins TRBV9 to TRBJ2-7; TRBD1 is a possible D gene (6 bases). Trimming removed 4 bases at V and 2 bases at J, with 13 bases between. The CDR3 totals 14 residues. The germline CDR1 and CDR2 sequences are SGDLS and YYNGEE. DNA of the CDR3: TGTGCCAGCAGCTCAGACAGGAGGCCCTACGAGCAGTACTTC. Translation gives CASSSDRRPYEQYF.

The chain has TRBV28 and TRBJ2-1; D perhaps matches TRBD1 (5 bases). V lost 3 bases and J 4 bases, leaving 16 bases between the germline ends. Germline-derived CDR1 and CDR2 are MDHEN and SYDVKM. The CDR3 sequence is 16 residues long. CDR3 region: CASSFWEGADYNEQFF. CDR3 coding DNA: TGTGCCAGCAGTTTCTGGGAAGGGGCTGATTACAATGAGCAGTTCTTC.

This chain connects TRBV27 to TRBJ2-1; no clear D gene. The length of the CDR3 is 14 residues. V gave up 1 base and J gave up 7 bases, with 11 bases separating them. The germline CDR1 and CDR2 sequences are MNHEY and SMNVEV (reference sequence). CDR3 amino acids: CASSLLHPPNEQFF. The CDR3 bases are TGTGCCAGCAGTTTATTGCACCCTCCAAATGAGCAGTTCTTC.

The chain employs TRBV14 and TRBJ2-1, with 7 positions matching TRBD2. CDR1 and CDR2 from the germline V gene are SGHDN and FVKESK. Trimming removed 6 bases from V and 4 bases from J; junction bases left unmatched: 3. The CDR3 runs to 13 residues. CDR3 amino acids: CASSSGSYNEQFF. In nucleotides, the CDR3 is TGTGCCAGCAGTAGCGGGTCGTACAATGAGCAGTTCTTC.

This chain connects TRBV19 to TRBJ2-6; no definite D call. The ends were cut back, 3 bases at V and 5 bases at J, with 8 bases in the middle. The CDR3 runs to 14 residues. The germline gives CDR1 LNHDA, CDR2 SQIVND (reference sequence). Written as DNA, the CDR3 is TGTGCCAGTAGTATTGTTATGAGGGCCAACGTCCTGACTTTC. Amino acid sequence: CASSIVMRANVLTF.

This chain joins TRBV9 and TRBJ2-6; D possibly uses TRBD1 or TRBD2 (5 bases each). Trimming left V 1 base short and J 3 bases short, with 8 bases between. CDR1 and CDR2 (germline): SGDLS, YYNGEE. CDR3 length: 15 residues. CDR3 protein: CASSVWGIGANVLTF. The DNA for the CDR3 is TGTGCCAGCAGCGTATGGGGGATTGGGGCCAACGTCCTGACTTTC.

This clone was recorded a few times. The V gene is TRBV4-1, the J gene TRBJ1-4; D remains ambiguous. This CDR3 has 17 residues. V was trimmed by 1 base and J by 4 bases, leaving 16 bases between them. Germline CDR1 and CDR2: MGHRA and YSYEKL. CDR3 in DNA: TGCGCCAGCAGCCAAGCGGAGTGGGCAGACGATAATGAAAAACTGTTTTTT. Protein product: CASSQAEWADDNEKLFF.

The count of this clone is one. The chain joins TRBV7-6 to TRBJ2-1; D is undetermined. The germline gives CDR1 SGHVS, CDR2 FNYEAQ. CDR3 length: 16 amino acids. Trimming removed 8 bases at V and 3 bases at J, with 20 bases between. This CDR3 is CASSSAGADFYNEQFF. The CDR3 nucleotides read TGTGCCAGCTCCTCGGCCGGTGCAGATTTCTACAATGAGCAGTTCTTC.

J is TRBJ1-1 and V is TRBV6-5; 7 positions agree with TRBD1. The V and J ends lost 2 bases and 3 bases, in that order; junction bases with no gene match: 3. The CDR3 totals 14 residues. The germline gives CDR1 MNHEY, CDR2 SVGAGI. DNA of the CDR3: TGTGCCAGCAGTTACCGACAGGGAGACACTGAAGCTTTCTTT. Amino acids: CASSYRQGDTEAFF.

The chain combines TRBV14 with TRBJ2-1; unclear D gene. The CDR3 has 14 residues. Germline V CDR1 and CDR2: SGHDN, FVKESK. Deletions cut 0 bases from V and 4 bases from J, with 7 bases between. In nucleotides, the CDR3 is TGTGCCAGCAGCCAAGAGACTGGTTACAATGAGCAGTTCTTC. It encodes CASSQETGYNEQFF.

This clone was seen a few times. This rearrangement joins TRBV7-9 to TRBJ2-7; D assignment may be TRBD1 or TRBD2 (5 bases each). V shed 9 bases and J shed 4 bases, with 10 bases lying between them. There are 11 residues in the CDR3. Germline V gene lookup returns CDR1 SEHNR and CDR2 FQNEAQ (reference sequence). The CDR3 region has the DNA TGTGCCAGTGGGGGTGTGTACGAGCAGTACTTC. Protein: CASGGVYEQYF.

The chain joins TRBV7-9 to TRBJ1-1; the D is unclear. The length of the CDR3 is 14 residues. V lost 1 base and J 1 base, leaving 7 bases between the germline ends. Germline CDR1 SEHNR, CDR2 FQNEAQ (reference sequence). The CDR3: CASSLGLENTEAFF. Here the CDR3 DNA reads TGTGCCAGCAGCTTAGGGTTAGAGAACACTGAAGCTTTCTTT.

This clone was picked up a small number of times. This sequence joins TRBV7-9 and TRBJ1-3; a weak D match, TRBD1 (6 bases). Germline CDR1 reads SEHNR; CDR2 reads FQNEAQ (reference sequence). CDR3 length: 15 amino acids. V was pared by 5 bases and J by 6 bases, with 17 bases between. In DNA form, the CDR3 reads TGTGCCAGCAGCCGGTTACCAGGGGAAGCAAACACCATATATTTT. This gives the protein CASSRLPGEANTIYF.